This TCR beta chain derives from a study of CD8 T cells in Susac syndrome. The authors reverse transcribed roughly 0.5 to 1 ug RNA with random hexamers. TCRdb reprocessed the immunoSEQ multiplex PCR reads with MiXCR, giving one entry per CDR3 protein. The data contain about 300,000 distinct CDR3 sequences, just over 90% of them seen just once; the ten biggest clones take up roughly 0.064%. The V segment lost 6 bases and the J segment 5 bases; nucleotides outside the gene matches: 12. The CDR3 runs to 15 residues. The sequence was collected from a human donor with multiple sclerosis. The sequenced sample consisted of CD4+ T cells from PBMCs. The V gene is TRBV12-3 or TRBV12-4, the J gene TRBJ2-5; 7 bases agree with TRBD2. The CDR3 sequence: CASSPSGLGGETQYF. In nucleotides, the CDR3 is TGTGCCAGCAGCCCCTCGGGACTGGGGGGGGAGACCCAGTACTTC.